These T cell receptor beta chains were read from a single sample in a study of blood T cells in healthy people across ages. MiXCR, applied by TCRdb to the 5' RACE reads, yields one record per CDR3 protein. The sample holds around 1.5 million distinct CDR3 sequences, 45% to 70% seen once. What was sequenced was blood. Receptors were obtained from a man younger than 35 in good health. CDR3s include the opening cysteine and the closing phenylalanine or tryptophan. A D gene is named only where the DNA matches it firmly. Clone size appears in some rows only: once, few, many, or a class for an expanded clone.

>13|few|.|TRBJ2-5|TRBV9
TGTGCCAGCAGCGTAGCCTTGCAAGAGACCCAGTACTTC
CASSVALQETQYF
>18|few|TRBD2|TRBJ2-1|TRBV29-1
TGCAGCGTTATTTTGGCGGACGCGGGGGGGATGTACTACAATGAGCAGTTCTTC
CSVILADAGGMYYNEQFF
>15|once|TRBD1|TRBJ2-3|TRBV27
TGTGCCAGCAGTAGGAAGGGGGCTGGCGAGGATACGCAGTATTTT
CASSRKGAGEDTQYF
>18|.|TRBD2|TRBJ2-7|TRBV2
TGTGCCAGCAGTGATAGGACTAGCGGGACCGGGAGGCCCTACGAGCAGTACTTC
CASSDRTSGTGRPYEQYF
>12|.|.|TRBJ2-5|TRBV28
TGTGCCATCGCGGGGGACACAGAGACCCAGTACTTC
CAIAGDTETQYF
>14|.|.|TRBJ1-4|TRBV12-3/TRBV12-4
TGTGCCAGCAGTTTAAGGAGTATTAATGAAAAACTGTTTTTT
CASSLRSINEKLFF
>13|.|.|TRBJ2-5|TRBV30
TGTGCCTGGAGTGTAGCTGGAGTGGAGACCCAGTACTTC
CAWSVAGVETQYF
>13|few|.|TRBJ1-6|TRBV7-9
TGTGCCAGCAGCTTAGACTCAATTTCACCCCTCCACTTT
CASSLDSISPLHF
>13|few|TRBD1|TRBJ2-7|TRBV29-1
TGCAGCGTCGGGACAGGGGAAATCTACGAGCAGTACTTC
CSVGTGEIYEQYF
>15|.|.|TRBJ2-7|TRBV5-1
TGCGCCAGCAGCCCGGCGGGGGCACCCTCCTACGAGCAGTACTTC
CASSPAGAPSYEQYF
>16|.|TRBD2|TRBJ2-5|TRBV15
TGTGCCACCAGCAGATCGACTAGCGGGAGGGAAGAGACCCAGTACTTC
CATSRSTSGREETQYF
>16|.|TRBD2|TRBJ2-1|TRBV5-1
TGCGCCAGCAGCTTGGAAGGACTAGCGGGCATCAATGAGCAGTTCTTC
CASSLEGLAGINEQFF
>15|.|TRBD2|TRBJ2-7|TRBV5-1
TGCGCCAGCAGCTTGGCTCGGACTAGCCCGTACGAGCAGTACTTC
CASSLARTSPYEQYF
>13|.|.|TRBJ2-7|TRBV7-9
TGTGCCAGCGTGAAGTCTAGCTCCTACGAGCAGTACTTC
CASVKSSSYEQYF
>12|.|.|TRBJ2-7|TRBV6-1
TGTGCCAGCTGCAGTCCTTTCTACGAGCAGTACTTC
CASCSPFYEQYF
>15|few|TRBD1|TRBJ2-1|TRBV27
TGTGCCAGCAGTCACCCCCAGACAGGGAACAATGAGCAGTTCTTC
CASSHPQTGNNEQFF
>15|.|TRBD2|TRBJ2-3|TRBV11-2
TGTGCCAGCAGCTTGGGCGGGAGGGAGGCAGATACGCAGTATTTT
CASSLGGREADTQYF
>14|.|.|TRBJ2-7|TRBV25-1
TGTGCCACCTCTTTCCGGGGCAGGGTGGACGAGCAGTACTTC
CATSFRGRVDEQYF
>10|many|.|TRBJ2-3|TRBV29-1
TGCAGCGTTGGCGCAGATACGCAGTATTTT
CSVGADTQYF
>18|few|.|TRBJ2-2|TRBV4-2
TGTGCCAGCAGCCAAGATCTTGGTACGGGGGGCAACACCGGGGAGCTGTTTTTT
CASSQDLGTGGNTGELFF
>14|.|.|TRBJ1-1|TRBV6-5
TGTGCCAGCAGAGTTACAACGGGGTACACTGAAGCTTTCTTT
CASRVTTGYTEAFF
>13|.|TRBD1|TRBJ2-3|TRBV14
TGTGCCAGCGACAGGGGCGGCACAGATACGCAGTATTTT
CASDRGGTDTQYF
>12|.|.|TRBJ2-7|TRBV10-3
TGCGCCATCAGTCTAGCGCGCAACGAGCAGTACTTC
CAISLARNEQYF
>16|.|TRBD2|TRBJ2-3|TRBV7-9
TGTGCCAGCAGCGCACCTCTAGCGGGGGGGAACGGTACGCAGTATTTT
CASSAPLAGGNGTQYF
>14|.|.|TRBJ2-3|TRBV12-3/TRBV12-4
TGTGCCAGCAGCCAGGAGGTTTTCATGAATACGCAGTATTTT
CASSQEVFMNTQYF
>14|.|.|TRBJ1-1|TRBV27
TGTGCCAGCAGTTTATGGGGGGGGACCACTGAAGCTTTCTTT
CASSLWGGTTEAFF
>8|few|.|TRBJ1-2|TRBV14
TGTGCCAGCAGTCAGGACACCTTC
CASSQDTF
>17|few|TRBD1|TRBJ2-4|TRBV5-1
TGCGCCAGCAGCCCCCCGGACAGGGGAATACCCAAAAACATTCAGTACTTC
CASSPPDRGIPKNIQYF
>15|few|TRBD1|TRBJ2-2|TRBV4-3
TGCGCCAGCAGAGACAGGGCCGCGAACACCGGGGAGCTGTTTTTT
CASRDRAANTGELFF
>15|.|.|TRBJ1-3|TRBV7-2
TGTGCCAGCAGCTTAGCAGGGACATCCGGAAACACCATATATTTT
CASSLAGTSGNTIYF
>14|once|.|TRBJ2-7|TRBV3-1
TGTGCCAGCAGTCCATTTGCAGATTCCTACGAGCAGTACTTC
CASSPFADSYEQYF
>14|.|.|TRBJ2-1|TRBV29-1
TGCAGCGTTGACAGGGCAGAAAACTACAATGAGCAGTTCTTC
CSVDRAENYNEQFF
>14|.|TRBD1|TRBJ2-7|TRBV20-1
TGCAGTGCTAGAACAGGGGCCCGTAACTACGAGCAGTACTTC
CSARTGARNYEQYF
>16|.|TRBD1|TRBJ2-7|TRBV4-3
TGCGCCAGCAGCCAAGATGCCGGGACAGGCCGTGACGAGCAGTACTTC
CASSQDAGTGRDEQYF
>15|.|.|TRBJ1-2|TRBV27
TGTGCCAGCGGAGATGGGGGGGCGTTAGTTTATGGCTACACCTTC
CASGDGGALVYGYTF
>14|.|.|TRBJ2-7|TRBV6-5
TGTGCCTCAAAAAGGGACAATGAACCCTACGAGCAGTACTTC
CASKRDNEPYEQYF
>13|.|.|TRBJ2-1|TRBV29-1
TGCAGCCACGGAGCGGGTTCCCACAATGAGCAGTTCTTC
CSHGAGSHNEQFF
>16|.|.|TRBJ1-4|TRBV6-5
TGTGCCAGCAGTTACTCACCAGGGGTCCTAGGCGAAAAACTGTTTTTT
CASSYSPGVLGEKLFF
>14|.|.|TRBJ1-5|TRBV2
TGTGCCAGCAGTGAATCGCCAGGGTATCAGCCCCAGCATTTT
CASSESPGYQPQHF
>19|.|.|TRBJ1-2|TRBV12-5
TGTGCTAGTGGTTTGGTACTGTTCCAGGGCACCTCCGCGGGCTATGGCTACACCTTC
CASGLVLFQGTSAGYGYTF
>16|.|TRBD1|TRBJ2-4|TRBV7-6
TGTGCCAGCAGCTCCGGACAGGGTCTAGCCAAAAACATTCAGTACTTC
CASSSGQGLAKNIQYF
>15|.|.|TRBJ2-7|TRBV2
TGTGCCAGCAGTGAAGCTAAGAACAGGGCCCACGAGCAGTACTTC
CASSEAKNRAHEQYF
>15|few|.|TRBJ1-1|TRBV29-1
TGCAGCGTTGAAAGGTTCGGGCAGGCAATCACTGAAGCTTTCTTT
CSVERFGQAITEAFF
>12|.|.|TRBJ2-7|TRBV7-9
TGTGCCAGCAGCACCATAGTCTACGAGCAGTACTTC
CASSTIVYEQYF
>16|few|TRBD2|TRBJ2-1|TRBV5-6
TGTGCCAGCAGCCTCACCGGACTAGCGGGCTACAATGAGCAGTTCTTC
CASSLTGLAGYNEQFF
>15|few|TRBD1|TRBJ2-5|TRBV6-5
TGTGCCAGCAGTCACGACAGGGGAGTTGACGAGACCCAGTACTTC
CASSHDRGVDETQYF
>14|few|.|TRBJ2-7|TRBV7-2
TGTGCCAGCAGCGGGATAGGGGGGGACTACGAGCAGTACTTC
CASSGIGGDYEQYF
>17|.|.|TRBJ2-5|TRBV4-1
TGCGCCAGCAGCCAATCTCCCCCCCCAGGGTCCCAAGAGACCCAGTACTTC
CASSQSPPPGSQETQYF